This TCR beta chain appears in the sequencing data of a study of blood T cell repertoires in COVID-19. The CDR3 spans 14 residues. CDR1 is SGHNT, CDR2 YENEEA, per germline. V lost 2 bases, J lost 5 bases, and 3 bases stayed unmatched. Assay: immunoSEQ multiplex PCR; the TCRdb copy retains only in-frame clones and omits some. Counted here are 200,000 to 250,000 clones, about 88% occurring once; the ten biggest clones make up 10% to 13%. The sequence came from a woman between 50 and 59 years old with COVID-19, enrolled during active disease. Sequenced: peripheral blood. The V gene is TRBV11-3, the J gene TRBJ2-7; 10 nucleotides agree with TRBD1. The CDR3 reads CASSLRTGGHEQYF. CDR3 nucleotide sequence: TGTGCCAGCAGCTTAAGGACAGGGGGACACGAGCAGTACTTC. Based on the CDR3 plus reference TRBV11-3 and TRBJ2-7, the full variable domain is EAGVVQSPRYKIIEKKQPVAFWCNPISGHNTLYWYLQNLGQGPELLIRYENEEAVDDSQLPKDRFSAERLKGVDSTLKIQPAELGDSAVYLCASSLRTGGHEQYFGPGTRLTVT.